The 27 T cell receptor beta chains below come from one sample, sequenced in a study of T cell repertoires in cytomegalovirus infection. TCRdb independently ran MiXCR on the reads; one entry per CDR3 protein. The sample has approximately 500,000 distinct CDR3 sequences; 11% are singletons. Sequencing used PBMCs. All receptors derive from a human donor in good health (CMV status not recorded). Some clones in this sample may be carry-over from other donors' samples.

This clonotype was counted ten times or more. The chain has TRBV11-2 and TRBJ2-1; a weak D match, TRBD2 (6 bases). CDR1 SGHAT and CDR2 FQNNGV come from the germline V gene. V gave up 6 bases and J gave up 9 bases, with 27 bases separating them. The CDR3 has 17 residues. CDR3 sequence reads: CASSYKRSGGILGEQFF. The DNA for the CDR3 is TGTGCCAGCAGTTATAAGCGCTCAGGAGGGATATTGGGTGAGCAGTTCTTC.

This clonotype has ten or more counts. This chain links TRBV6-5 with TRBJ2-3; 8 nucleotides align to TRBD1. V shed 6 bases, J shed 6 bases, and the junction held 5 bases outside the gene matches. Germline CDR1 is MNHEY and CDR2 is SVGAGI. CDR3 length: 13 amino acids. DNA of the CDR3: TGTGCCAGCAGACGACAGGGGCAGGATACGCAGTATTTT. It encodes CASRRQGQDTQYF.

The chain has TRBV19 and TRBJ1-1; D remains ambiguous. The germline V gene encodes CDR1 LNHDA and CDR2 SQIVND (reference sequence). Trimming took off 9 bases at V and 2 bases at J, with 7 bases between the two ends. The CDR3 loop spans 11 amino acids. As DNA, the CDR3 is TGTGCCAGCCTATTCAACACTGAAGCTTTCTTT. This encodes CASLFNTEAFF.

This clonotype came up many times. This chain uses TRBV11-2 with TRBJ2-3; TRBD2 matches at 11 bases. After removal of 3 bases from V and 6 bases from J, the junction contained 11 bases not matched to a gene. Germline CDR1 SGHAT, CDR2 FQNNGV. This CDR3 has 17 amino acids. The chain's CDR3 is CASSFIRLAGSYDTQYF. The CDR3 nucleotides are TGTGCCAGCAGCTTTATCAGACTAGCGGGGTCTTACGATACGCAGTATTTT.

The chain is built from TRBV5-1 and TRBJ2-2, with D perhaps TRBD1 (6 bases). The CDR3 contains 15 residues. V was pared by 0 bases and J by 7 bases, with 13 bases between. Germline lookup yields CDR1 SGHRS and CDR2 YFSETQ. CDR3 amino acids: CASSLVLTGIGELFF. The CDR3 DNA sequence: TGCGCCAGCAGCTTGGTCCTGACAGGCATCGGGGAGCTGTTTTTT.

This clonotype was counted only a few times. The rearrangement links TRBV20-1 to TRBJ2-7; D remains ambiguous. V lost 2 bases to trimming and J lost 5 bases, with 4 bases between them. Germline assignment: CDR1 DFQATT and CDR2 SNEGSKA (reference sequence). The CDR3 spans 10 residues. The DNA for the CDR3 is TGCAGTGCTAGAAAGGACGAGCAGTACTTC. Protein product: CSARKDEQYF.

This clonotype was seen ten or more times. The chain links TRBV11-2 to TRBJ1-1; a possible D gene is TRBD1 (5 bases). The length of the CDR3 is 14 residues. CDR1 and CDR2 (germline): SGHAT, FQNNGV. Trimming cost V 5 bases and J 1 base, with 11 bases left between them. In DNA form, the CDR3 reads TGTGCCAGCAGCCGCGGGGCGGGGAACACTGAAGCTTTCTTT. This encodes CASSRGAGNTEAFF.

This chain joins TRBV12-3 or TRBV12-4 and TRBJ2-3, with a possible D match to TRBD2 (6 bases). V gave up 5 bases and J gave up 4 bases, with 19 bases separating them. The CDR3 runs to 16 residues. CDR3 in amino acids: CASSRGAGLTADTQYF. CDR3 nucleotides: TGTGCCAGCAGTCGAGGGGCGGGACTTACAGCAGATACGCAGTATTTT.

There are many counts of this clonotype. The chain employs TRBV28 and TRBJ1-3; unclear D gene. Trimming cost V 6 bases and J 3 bases, with 9 bases left between them. CDR1 and CDR2 (germline): MDHEN, SYDVKM. This CDR3 contains 13 residues. This CDR3 is CASSYRNGNTIYF. CDR3 nucleotide sequence: TGTGCCAGCAGCTACCGCAATGGAAACACCATATATTTT. The complete variable domain, with remaining parts taken from reference TRBV28 and TRBJ1-3, reads DVKVTQSSRYLVKRTGEKVFLECVQDMDHENMFWYRQDPGLGLRLIYFSYDVKMKEKGDIPEGYSVSREKKERFSLILESASTNQTSMYLCASSYRNGNTIYFGEGSWLTVV.

This clonotype was recorded at least ten times. The rearrangement uses TRBV29-1 and TRBJ2-3; tentative D call: TRBD1 (6 bases). Germline-derived CDR1 and CDR2 are SQVTM and ANQGSEA. V was trimmed by 6 bases and J by 0 bases, leaving 7 bases between them. The CDR3 is made up of 12 amino acids. This CDR3 is CSVQGSTDTQYF. The CDR3 nucleotides read TGCAGCGTACAGGGCAGCACAGATACGCAGTATTTT.

In its sample, this clonotype was seen many times. The V call is TRBV20-1, the J call TRBJ1-4; maybe TRBD1 (5 bases). Germline loops: CDR1 DFQATT, CDR2 SNEGSKA (reference sequence). V was trimmed by 7 bases and J by 0 bases, leaving 9 bases between them. This CDR3 has 13 amino acids. CDR3 sequence reads: CSGRGTTNEKLFF. The CDR3 coding sequence is TGCAGTGGAAGGGGTACAACTAATGAAAAACTGTTTTTT.

For the CDR3, the DNA is TGTGCCAGCAGTGAAATCCACCAGTCCTACGAGCAGTACTTC. Protein: CASSEIHQSYEQYF. The chain recombines TRBV25-1 with TRBJ2-7; D gene unclear. CDR1 is MGHDK and CDR2 is SYGVNS in the germline V gene. V was cut by 2 bases and J by 1 base, with 9 bases left in between. This CDR3 is built from 14 residues.

This clonotype was found many times. The V gene is TRBV19, the J gene TRBJ1-3; no clear D. Germline lookup yields CDR1 LNHDA and CDR2 SQIVND (reference sequence). This CDR3 has 14 residues. CDR3 sequence reads: CAVQGAISGNTIYF. The CDR3 DNA sequence: TGTGCAGTTCAAGGAGCAATCTCTGGAAACACCATATATTTT.

This clonotype has at least ten counts. DNA of the CDR3: TGCAGTGCTAGAGATCCACGCTCCGGCGGGAGGGCCGGAGAGACCCAGTACTTC. Translated: CSARDPRSGGRAGETQYF. The chain employs TRBV20-1 and TRBJ2-5; 9 nucleotides agree with TRBD2. Trimming at V came to 0 bases and at J to 4 bases, leaving 15 bases not matched to a gene. The CDR3 contains 18 residues. The germline CDR1 and CDR2 sequences are DFQATT and SNEGSKA (reference sequence).

This clonotype was counted at least ten times. This rearrangement joins TRBV5-1 to TRBJ2-3; TRBD1 might be the D (6 bases). Germline values: CDR1 SGHRS, CDR2 YFSETQ. Trimming pared 4 bases from V and 0 bases from J, leaving 15 bases between. CDR3 length equals 16 residues. CDR3 nucleotides: TGCGCCAGCAGCGCCCCGTGGACAGCTAGCACAGATACGCAGTATTTT. This gives the protein CASSAPWTASTDTQYF.

In its sample, this clonotype was seen many times. The chain carries TRBV28 and TRBJ2-2, with TRBD2 identical over 7 bases. Germline assignment: CDR1 MDHEN and CDR2 SYDVKM. The CDR3 loop spans 15 amino acids. V shed 6 bases, J shed 8 bases, and the junction held 12 bases outside the gene matches. The CDR3 DNA follows: TGTGCCAGCAGACCCGGGGGAGCGGGAATGGGGGAGCTGTTTTTT. Its translation is CASRPGGAGMGELFF.

In regard to this clonotype: A much larger clone differs by one base, so this may be a read error. Since no conserved phenylalanine or tryptophan closes the CDR3, a read error is the likely cause. V and J are TRBV20-1 and TRBJ2-3; TRBD2 matches 9 bases. Trimming cost V 5 bases and J 0 bases; bases outside gene matches: 15. Germline assignment: CDR1 DFQATT and CDR2 SNEGSKA (reference sequence). CDR3 size: 18 residues. CDR3 protein: CSASTVAGVPSSTDTQYY. For the CDR3, the DNA is TGCAGTGCTTCCACCGTAGCGGGAGTACCCTCTAGCACAGATACGCAGTATTAT.

Remarks on this clonotype: It may be a read error: a sequence one base away is much more abundant. J is TRBJ1-1 and V is TRBV4-1; D is perhaps TRBD1 (5 bases). The germline CDR1 and CDR2 sequences are MGHRA and YSYEKL. The length of the CDR3 is 16 residues. The CDR3 sequence is CVSSQEETEMNTEAFF. The CDR3 nucleotides are TGCGTCAGCAGCCAAGAGGAGACAGAGATGAACACTGAAGCTTTCTTT.

The chain recombines TRBV19 with TRBJ1-5, with D possibly being TRBD1 (6 bases). Trimming cost V 5 bases and J 4 bases, with 15 bases left between them. CDR1 is LNHDA, CDR2 SQIVND, per germline (reference sequence). The CDR3 has 15 residues. In nucleotides, the CDR3 is TGTGCCAGTAGTCGGGAAGGGAGGGGGAATCAGCCCCAGCATTTT. Protein sequence: CASSREGRGNQPQHF.

This clonotype has at least ten counts. The chain carries TRBV14 and TRBJ1-1, with 7 bases fitting TRBD1. V lost 0 bases to trimming and J lost 1 base; unmatched junction nucleotides: 5. The length of the CDR3 is 16 residues. Germline CDR1 and CDR2: SGHDN and FVKESK. The CDR3 region has the DNA TGTGCCAGCAGCCAAGATCTTAGGACAGGGAACACTGAAGCTTTCTTT. Translated: CASSQDLRTGNTEAFF.

This chain joins TRBV2 and TRBJ1-1; 7 bases are a match to TRBD1. CDR3 length: 14 amino acids. The ends lost 4 bases at V and 4 bases at J; junction bases unmatched: 6. The germline CDR1 and CDR2 sequences are SNHLY and FYNNEI. In DNA form, the CDR3 reads TGTGCCAGCAGTGCGGACAGGCTCGGCACTGAAGCTTTCTTT. It is translated as CASSADRLGTEAFF.

Many counts were recorded for this clonotype. The chain uses TRBV7-9 and TRBJ1-6; 8 bases map to TRBD1. Germline loops: CDR1 SEHNR, CDR2 FQNEAQ (reference sequence). V shed 3 bases, J shed 5 bases, and the junction held 0 bases outside the gene matches. The length of the CDR3 is 14 residues. In DNA form, the CDR3 reads TGTGCCAGCAGCTTGACAGGGGATAATTCACCCCTCCACTTT. Amino acid sequence: CASSLTGDNSPLHF.

This clonotype appeared once. The chain recombines TRBV2 with TRBJ2-5; unclear D gene. V lost 6 bases, J lost 4 bases, and 12 bases lay in between. Germline V lookup: CDR1 SNHLY, CDR2 FYNNEI. CDR3 length: 13 residues. DNA of the CDR3: TGTGCCAGCAGATGGACCGAAGGAGAGACCCAGTACTTC. This gives the protein CASRWTEGETQYF. Based on the CDR3 plus reference TRBV2 and TRBJ2-5, the full variable domain is EPEVTQTPSHQVTQMGQEVILRCVPISNHLYFYWYRQILGQKVEFLVSFYNNEISEKSEIFDDQFSVERPDGSNFTLKIRSTKLEDSAMYFCASRWTEGETQYFGPGTRLLVL.

This clonotype was counted a few times. In nucleotides, the CDR3 is TGTGCCAGCAGCCCCGGGTGGGGCAATGAGGAGACCCAGTACTTC. Translated: CASSPGWGNEETQYF. The genes are TRBV9 and TRBJ2-5, with a possible D match to TRBD1 (5 bases). Trimming took off 4 bases at V and 5 bases at J, with 18 bases between the two ends. Germline V gives CDR1 SGDLS, CDR2 YYNGEE. The CDR3 is 15 residues long.

The rearrangement links TRBV11-2 to TRBJ1-1, with D perhaps matching TRBD1 (5 bases). With 0 bases removed from V and 4 bases from J, the gap between germline ends came to 15 bases. Per germline, CDR1 SGHAT and CDR2 FQNNGV. The CDR3 consists of 16 residues. In DNA, the CDR3 is TGTGCCAGCAGCTTAGATCCGGGCCTGGGGGGCACTGAAGCTTTCTTT. Encoded protein: CASSLDPGLGGTEAFF. The entire variable domain, with the rest obtained from reference TRBV11-2 and TRBJ1-1, is as follows: EAGVAQSPRYKIIEKRQSVAFWCNPISGHATLYWYQQILGQGPKLLIQFQNNGVVDDSQLPKDRFSAERLKGVDSTLKIQPAKLEDSAVYLCASSLDPGLGGTEAFFGQGTRLTVV.

In its sample, this clonotype was seen many times. The J gene is TRBJ2-1, the V gene TRBV5-1; D not resolved. The CDR3 sequence is 13 residues long. In germline, CDR1 is SGHRS, CDR2 YFSETQ. The V and J ends lost 1 base and 9 bases respectively, with 11 bases between them. This chain's CDR3 is CASSLTVRSEQFF. The CDR3 bases are TGCGCCAGCAGCTTGACGGTGCGATCTGAGCAGTTCTTC.

In this sample, this clonotype turned up a few times. V gene TRBV29-1 combines with J gene TRBJ1-5; weak D call: TRBD1 (6 bases). V was trimmed by 4 bases and J by 5 bases, leaving 9 bases between them. Germline V CDR1 and CDR2: SQVTM, ANQGSEA. The CDR3 is made up of 12 amino acids. The CDR3 sequence: CSVGEGDQPQHF. The CDR3 DNA reads TGCAGCGTTGGTGAGGGGGATCAGCCCCAGCATTTT.